The present T cell receptor (beta chain) was sequenced within a study of T cell repertoires in cytomegalovirus infection. The CDR3 totals 15 residues. The V gene's germline CDR1 is DFQATT and CDR2 SNEGSKA (reference sequence). Trimming removed 5 bases from V and 5 bases from J; junction bases left unmatched: 11. This clonotype has only a few counts. No antigen is known for it. A single record per CDR3 protein comes from TCRdb applying MiXCR to the reads. There are roughly 730,000 distinct CDR3 sequences in the sample; about 33% occur only once, and approximately 18% lies in the top ten. The J gene is TRBJ2-3, the V gene TRBV20-1; the match to TRBD2 covers 9 bases. The sequence derives from a human donor in good health (CMV status not recorded). Some clones in this sample may be carry-over from other donors' samples. The material sequenced was cultured PBMCs, taken from culture after CMV antigen stimulation. The CDR3 DNA reads TGCAGTGCTTCACCTACTAGCGGGTATGAAGATACGCAGTATTTT. This gives the protein CSASPTSGYEDTQYF.